A single sample gave rise to the 24 T cell receptor beta chains below, sequenced in a study of CD8 T cells in Susac syndrome. Reverse transcription of roughly 0.45 to 1 ug RNA was carried out with random hexamers. One entry per CDR3 protein results from TCRdb running MiXCR on the immunoSEQ multiplex PCR reads. The profile shows a few hundred thousand distinct CDR3 sequences, around nine tenths of them singletons. Source material: CD8+ T cells from PBMCs. The receptors here all came from a human donor with multiple sclerosis.

Written as DNA, the CDR3 is TGCAGCGCCCGACCTGTAGCAGGGACAGATACGCAGTATTTT. It encodes CSARPVAGTDTQYF. This chain uses TRBV29-1 with TRBJ2-3; D is perhaps TRBD1 (5 bases). V was clipped by 7 bases and J by 3 bases, with 17 bases between them. This CDR3 spans 14 amino acids. CDR1 SQVTM and CDR2 ANQGSEA come from the germline V gene.

The V and J genes are TRBV2 and TRBJ2-2; 7 bases fit TRBD2. Germline trimming cut 2 bases from V and 4 bases from J; bases unmatched to any gene: 4. CDR1 is SNHLY and CDR2 is FYNNEI in the germline V gene. The CDR3 is 15 amino acids. The CDR3 DNA reads TGTGCCAGCAGTGAACGAGGGACTACCACCGGGGAGCTGTTTTTT. Its translation: CASSERGTTTGELFF. The complete variable domain, with remaining parts taken from reference TRBV2 and TRBJ2-2, reads EPEVTQTPSHQVTQMGQEVILRCVPISNHLYFYWYRQILGQKVEFLVSFYNNEISEKSEIFDDQFSVERPDGSNFTLKIRSTKLEDSAMYFCASSERGTTTGELFFGEGSRLTVL.

This chain joins TRBV7-2 and TRBJ2-3; 10 bases are a match to TRBD2. The CDR3 length is 16 residues. The V gene end was trimmed by 0 bases and the J gene end by 6 bases; junction bases not matched to a gene: 6. Germline CDR1 SGHTA, CDR2 FQGNSA. The DNA of the CDR3 is TGTGCCAGCAGCTTAGCCCAGCGGGGGGGCATGGATACGCAGTATTTT. This encodes CASSLAQRGGMDTQYF.

V is TRBV19 and J is TRBJ1-5; 8 nucleotides agree with TRBD1. CDR3 length: 15 residues. Germline V gene sequence: CDR1 LNHDA, CDR2 SQIVND (reference sequence). Trimming at V came to 3 bases and at J to 6 bases, leaving 7 bases not matched to a gene. The CDR3 reads CASSIPGGSGQPQHF. The CDR3 DNA reads as TGTGCCAGTAGTATCCCAGGGGGCAGCGGTCAGCCCCAGCATTTT. Complete variable domain (other parts from reference TRBV19 and TRBJ1-5): DGGITQSPKYLFRKEGQNVTLSCEQNLNHDAMYWYRQDPGQGLRLIYYSQIVNDFQKGDIAEGYSVSREKKESFPLTVTSAQKNPTAFYLCASSIPGGSGQPQHFGDGTRLSIL.

V usage is TRBV4-1 and J usage is TRBJ2-7, with D unclear. V was pared by 0 bases and J by 3 bases, with 15 bases between. Germline V gene sequence: CDR1 MGHRA, CDR2 YSYEKL. The CDR3 is 16 amino acids. DNA of the CDR3: TGCGCCAGCAGCCAAGATCCCCTCGCGCTGGACTACGAGCAGTACTTC. As protein: CASSQDPLALDYEQYF.

The J gene is TRBJ2-7, the V gene TRBV6-5; 11 bases line up with TRBD1. Germline V lookup: CDR1 MNHEY, CDR2 SVGAGI. There are 14 residues in the CDR3. V shed 6 bases and J 7 bases; nucleotides not matched to a gene: 8. CDR3 region: CASSRTGGEKEQYF. CDR3 sequence (DNA): TGTGCCAGCAGCAGGACAGGGGGCGAAAAAGAGCAGTACTTC.

The gene calls are TRBV4-2 and TRBJ2-5, with a weak D call TRBD2 (7 bases). The CDR3 runs 16 residues. Germline loops: CDR1 LGHNA, CDR2 YNFKEQ. V lost 0 bases and J lost 3, with 14 bases in between. CDR3 DNA sequence: TGTGCCAGCAGCCAAGAGGTTTGGGGGGGCGAAGAGACCCAGTACTTC. It yields the protein CASSQEVWGGEETQYF.

The rearrangement joins TRBV12-3 or TRBV12-4 to TRBJ1-2; D possibly corresponds to TRBD1 (5 bases). CDR3 length equals 13 residues. V lost 3 bases and J 6 bases, leaving 11 bases between the germline ends. In DNA, the CDR3 is TGTGCCAGCAGTTTTGGGGGGAAGGATGGCTACACCTTC. Its protein product is CASSFGGKDGYTF.

Comment on this clonotype: Mismatch with germline at one junction end may stem from a read error. In DNA form, the CDR3 reads TGTGCTAGCAGCTCCGACTGGGACAATGAGCAGTTCTTC. Protein: CASSSDWDNEQFF. This chain joins TRBV7-7 and TRBJ2-1; D is unclear. The CDR3 has 13 residues. The V gene's germline CDR1 is SSHAT and CDR2 FNYEAQ (reference sequence).

The V call is TRBV7-8, the J call TRBJ1-6; no clear D gene. The length of the CDR3 is 15 residues. CDR1 is SGHVS and CDR2 is FQNEAQ in the germline V gene. The ends were cut back, 6 bases at V and 9 bases at J, with 18 bases in the middle. CDR3 nucleotides: TGTGCCAGCAGTTATGCCGCCCAGGCCAGTTCACCCCTCCACTTT. This codes for CASSYAAQASSPLHF.

This chain uses TRBV27 with TRBJ2-7; no definite D call. Germline loops: CDR1 MNHEY, CDR2 SMNVEV (reference sequence). V lost 0 bases and J lost 3, with 6 bases in between. The CDR3 totals 13 residues. The CDR3 nucleotides read TGTGCCAGCAGTTTATCGTTGCTCTACGAGCAGTACTTC. Residues: CASSLSLLYEQYF.

This clonotype appeared a single time. The chain joins TRBV9 to TRBJ1-1, with no clear D. Germline assignment: CDR1 SGDLS and CDR2 YYNGEE. CDR3 length: 13 residues. V shed 0 bases and J shed 8 bases, with 11 bases lying between them. The CDR3 region is CASSVDHQTEAFF. CDR3 nucleotides: TGTGCCAGCAGCGTAGATCACCAGACCGAAGCTTTCTTT.

The rearrangement uses TRBV30 and TRBJ1-3; D uncertain. Trimming removed 2 bases at V and 0 bases at J, with 5 bases between. This CDR3 is 13 amino acids long. Per the germline V gene, CDR1 is GTSNPN and CDR2 is SVGIG (reference sequence). This chain's CDR3 is CAWSSFSGNTIYF. CDR3 nucleotide sequence: TGTGCCTGGAGTTCGTTCTCTGGAAACACCATATATTTT.

V gene TRBV5-6 combines with J gene TRBJ2-1, with D unresolved. The CDR3 runs 12 residues. Germline V CDR1 and CDR2: SGHDT, YYEEEE. Trimming took 3 bases from V and 9 from J, leaving 10 bases between them. CDR3 coding DNA: TGTGCCAGCAGCTCTGGGGTAGGTGAGCAGTTCTTC. Residues: CASSSGVGEQFF.

The chain couples TRBV12-5 to TRBJ2-3, with D uncertain. Trimming shortened V by 6 bases and J by 6 bases, and 7 bases separated the two germline ends. The CDR3 covers 11 residues. Germline CDR1 is LGHNT and CDR2 is FRNRAP. CDR3 DNA sequence: TGTGCTAGTGGCCTTTGGGATACGCAGTATTTT. Translating it yields CASGLWDTQYF.

This chain connects TRBV9 to TRBJ1-1; D is possibly TRBD1 (5 bases). The CDR3 is 14 amino acids. CDR1 SGDLS and CDR2 YYNGEE come from the germline V gene. V was cut by 4 bases and J by 3 bases, with 13 bases left in between. The CDR3 loop reads CASSPGNGDTEAFF. The CDR3 DNA reads as TGTGCCAGCAGCCCAGGGAATGGGGACACTGAAGCTTTCTTT.

The J gene is TRBJ2-5, the V gene TRBV28, with 10 positions matching TRBD2. The CDR3 spans 16 residues. CDR1 is MDHEN and CDR2 is SYDVKM in the germline V gene. Trimming at V came to 2 bases and at J to 2 bases, leaving 5 bases not matched to a gene. CDR3 sequence: CASSLLAGDAQETQYF. The CDR3 coding sequence is TGTGCCAGCAGTTTACTAGCGGGGGACGCTCAAGAGACCCAGTACTTC.

In this sample, this clonotype turned up once. V gene TRBV2 combines with J gene TRBJ2-2, with D possibly matching TRBD2 (5 bases). Trimming took 3 bases from V and 2 from J, leaving 16 bases between them. The CDR3 is 17 residues long. Germline lookup yields CDR1 SNHLY and CDR2 FYNNEI. CDR3 DNA sequence: TGTGCCAGCAGTGATTCCGGGGTGGTGGTCAACACCGGGGAGCTGTTTTTT. It yields the protein CASSDSGVVVNTGELFF.

The chain employs TRBV7-8 and TRBJ2-5, with D perhaps TRBD2 (6 bases). Trimming took off 0 bases at V and 3 bases at J, with 17 bases between the two ends. The CDR3 sequence is 17 residues long. Germline-derived CDR1 and CDR2 are SGHVS and FQNEAQ. CDR3 nucleotides: TGTGCCAGCAGCTTAGCAAAGAGCGGGTGGGCGGAAGAGACCCAGTACTTC. It is translated as CASSLAKSGWAEETQYF. The full variable domain, with the rest looked up from reference TRBV7-8 and TRBJ2-5, is GAGVSQSPRYKVAKRGQDVALRCDPISGHVSLFWYQQALGQGPEFLTYFQNEAQLDKSGLPSDRFFAERPEGSVSTLKIQRTQQEDSAVYLCASSLAKSGWAEETQYFGPGTRLLVL.

This clonotype came up a few times. The CDR3 region has the DNA TGTGCCACCAGCAGAGATCAGGGTCGCAATCAGCCCCAGCATTTT. Translating it yields CATSRDQGRNQPQHF. This sequence joins TRBV15 and TRBJ1-5, with a possible D match to TRBD1 (5 bases). Trimming shortened V by 0 bases and J by 2 bases, and 8 bases separated the two germline ends. CDR3 length: 15 amino acids. CDR1 is LNHNV, CDR2 YYDKDF, per germline (reference sequence).

The chain has TRBV6-2 or TRBV6-3 and TRBJ2-5, with 13 bases fitting TRBD2. J gave up 5 bases and V 5 bases, and 5 bases lay outside the gene matches. This CDR3 is 15 amino acids long. CDR1 is MNHEY and CDR2 is SVGEGT in the germline V gene. The CDR3 sequence: CASSTSGGATETQYF. The DNA for the CDR3 is TGTGCCAGCAGTACTAGCGGGGGGGCAACGGAGACCCAGTACTTC.

The genes are TRBV4-2 and TRBJ1-5; tentatively, D is TRBD1 (5 bases). CDR1 LGHNA and CDR2 YNFKEQ come from the germline V gene. CDR3 length equals 17 residues. The germline V and J ends were trimmed by 0 bases and 2 bases, with 14 bases remaining between them. CDR3 nucleotide sequence: TGTGCCAGCAGCCAAGATAATGGGGGAACCGGCAATCAGCCCCAGCATTTT. Translated: CASSQDNGGTGNQPQHF.

The genes are TRBV7-3 and TRBJ2-1, with 11 bases that match TRBD2. Germline loops: CDR1 SGHTA, CDR2 FQGTGA. There are 15 residues in the CDR3. V gave up 2 bases and J gave up 6 bases; unmatched junction bases: 3. The DNA for the CDR3 is TGTGCCAGCAGCTTATCTCTAGCGGGGGGCAATGAGCAGTTCTTC. Translating it yields CASSLSLAGGNEQFF.

The rearrangement links TRBV7-8 to TRBJ2-7, with 8 bases that match TRBD1. Trimming removed 3 bases from V and 3 bases from J; junction bases left unmatched: 7. The CDR3 is 15 amino acids. CDR1 and CDR2 from the germline V gene are SGHVS and FQNEAQ. CDR3 region: CASSLFGQGNYEQYF. The CDR3 nucleotides read TGTGCCAGCAGCTTGTTCGGACAGGGAAACTACGAGCAGTACTTC.